This is a list of T cell receptor beta chains from one sample in a study of cytomegalovirus exposure and HLA in healthy donors. Data came from immunoSEQ multiplex PCR; TCRdb stores just in-frame clones and leaves some out. The repertoire holds roughly 100,000 clones, with more than 65% as singletons. Sequencing was done on a sample of PBMCs. The receptors derive from a woman aged 45-59 years in good health and CMV-seropositive. The CDR3 runs from the conserved cysteine through the conserved F or W. Each record gives: CDR3 DNA, CDR3 protein, J gene, clone size, D gene, V gene. A D gene is named only where the DNA matches it firmly. Not every row has a clone size; where given, it reads once, few, many or a size class.

TGTGCCAGCAGCCTAGGACAGGAGGTTAATTCACCCCTCCACTTT,CASSLGQEVNSPLHF,TRBJ1-6,-,TRBD1,TRBV9
TGTGCCTGGGACAGGGGGATTTTAAATTACGAGCAGTACTTC,CAWDRGILNYEQYF,TRBJ2-7,many,TRBD1,TRBV30
TGCGCCAGCAGCTTGTACGGAGCGGGTGGAAACGAGCAGTACTTC,CASSLYGAGGNEQYF,TRBJ2-7,-,-,TRBV5-1
TGTGCCAGCTCACCACCCGGGGGACGGAGCACAGATACGCAGTATTTT,CASSPPGGRSTDTQYF,TRBJ2-3,-,-,TRBV18
TGCACCGACATAGCTAACTATGGCTACACCTTC,CTDIANYGYTF,TRBJ1-2,-,-,TRBV29-1
TGTGCCAGCAGCTTGGTGACAGGGGTGCAAGAGACCCAGTACTTC,CASSLVTGVQETQYF,TRBJ2-5,-,TRBD1,TRBV5-6
TGTGCCAGCAGCTTAAAAGGATGGGGGGGGACACAAGAGACCCAGTACTTC,CASSLKGWGGTQETQYF,TRBJ2-5,-,-,TRBV7-3
TGTGCCAGCAGCTTAAACAGGGGCTCTTGGTCTGGAAACACCATATATTTT,CASSLNRGSWSGNTIYF,TRBJ1-3,-,TRBD1,TRBV7-8
TGTGCCAGCAGGCCTCGACAGGGCAATCAGCCCCAGCATTTT,CASRPRQGNQPQHF,TRBJ1-5,few,-,TRBV6-5
TGTGCCAGCCGATTTCAGGGTGGGACATCACCATGGGGCCAAGAGACCCAGTACTTC,CASRFQGGTSPWGQETQYF,TRBJ2-5,-,-,TRBV27
TGTGCCAGCAGCCAAGGACAGGGGAGCAATCAGCCCCAGCATTTT,CASSQGQGSNQPQHF,TRBJ1-5,-,TRBD1,TRBV4-2
TGTGCCAGCAGTGGGGACAGGGGGCCCGGGGAGCTGTTTTTT,CASSGDRGPGELFF,TRBJ2-2,-,TRBD1,TRBV2
TGTGCCTGGAGTGTAGACAGCGTCTATGGCTACACCTTC,CAWSVDSVYGYTF,TRBJ1-2,once,-,TRBV30
TGTGCCAGCAGCAGACGACAGGAAGGGTTTCAGCCCCAGCATTTT,CASSRRQEGFQPQHF,TRBJ1-5,few,-,TRBV6-5
TGCGCCAGCAACTTACAGGGGGCAGACGAGCAGTACTTC,CASNLQGADEQYF,TRBJ2-7,once,TRBD1,TRBV5-1
TGTGCCAGTAGTATGGGGGGACAGCCCACAGATACGCAGTATTTT,CASSMGGQPTDTQYF,TRBJ2-3,few,-,TRBV19
TGTGCCAGCTCACCCCCAAGCCGGACAGATACGCAGTATTTT,CASSPPSRTDTQYF,TRBJ2-3,-,-,TRBV18
TGTGCCAGCTCATCACGGACTAGCGGGGGGCCCAGGGAGTATTTT,CASSSRTSGGPREYF,TRBJ2-3,-,TRBD2,TRBV18
TGTGCCAGCAGCCCTGGGACAGGATACACCGGGGAGCTGTTTTTT,CASSPGTGYTGELFF,TRBJ2-2,-,TRBD1,TRBV7-9
TGTGCCAGCAGTGAAAGGGGACTTCACTATGGCTACACCTTC,CASSERGLHYGYTF,TRBJ1-2,-,-,TRBV6-1
TGTGCCAGCAGTGAAGAGGGGGGGTTAACCTACGAGCAGTACTTC,CASSEEGGLTYEQYF,TRBJ2-7,few,-,TRBV6-1
TGCAGCGGCACGCTGGGGATTACAGGGGACACTGAAGCTTTCTTT,CSGTLGITGDTEAFF,TRBJ1-1,-,TRBD1,TRBV29-1
TGTGCCAGCAGCCTGGGACTAGCGGGGAGAATCTACGAGCAGTACTTC,CASSLGLAGRIYEQYF,TRBJ2-7,few,TRBD2,TRBV9
TGTGCCAGCAGCCCTAGCCTGAACACTGAAGCTTTCTTT,CASSPSLNTEAFF,TRBJ1-1,once,-,TRBV7-9
TGTGCCAGCAGCTTAAGGATGCGGGGCCAAGCTTTCTTT,CASSLRMRGQAFF,TRBJ1-1,-,-,TRBV7-2
TGTGCCAGCCGCAAGGGGAGGGGGTCACCCCTCCACTTT,CASRKGRGSPLHF,TRBJ1-6,-,-,TRBV30
TGTGCCAGCAGTGACCCCCCAGGGCCCCAGCATTTT,CASSDPPGPQHF,TRBJ1-5,few,-,TRBV6-1
TGTGCCAGCAGCCCGGGACAGGGGGCCTACGAGCAGTACTTC,CASSPGQGAYEQYF,TRBJ2-7,-,TRBD1,TRBV28
TGTGCCAGCAGCGTAGCGGTGGGAGCAAGCTACGAGCAGTACTTC,CASSVAVGASYEQYF,TRBJ2-7,medium-sized,-,TRBV9
TGTGCCAGCAGCCCCGGACAGGGCTGGGACGAGCAGTACTTC,CASSPGQGWDEQYF,TRBJ2-7,few,TRBD1,TRBV7-2
TGTGCCAGCAGCTCTAATAGCGGGGGGGTCGGCACAGATACGCAGTATTTT,CASSSNSGGVGTDTQYF,TRBJ2-3,-,TRBD2,TRBV7-2
TGTGCCAGCAGAGAGACAGGGCTGGAGTACAATGAGCAGTTCTTC,CASRETGLEYNEQFF,TRBJ2-1,-,TRBD1,TRBV7-9
TGTTCCAGCAGCTTAGAAGCAGCGTTGAATGAAAAACTGTTTTTT,CSSSLEAALNEKLFF,TRBJ1-4,once,-,TRBV7-9
TGTGCCAGCAGCCCAGGGACAGGGGGGGTTTACGAGCAGTACTTC,CASSPGTGGVYEQYF,TRBJ2-7,-,TRBD1,TRBV7-9
TGCGCCAGCAGCCCACTGGCCGGGAGCTCCTACGAGCAGTACTTC,CASSPLAGSSYEQYF,TRBJ2-7,few,-,TRBV4-1
TGCGCCAGCAGCTTGGAGGGGAGGGAGACCCAGTACTTC,CASSLEGRETQYF,TRBJ2-5,-,-,TRBV5-1
TGTGCCAGCAGTAAACAGGGAGACTACGAGCAGTACTTC,CASSKQGDYEQYF,TRBJ2-7,-,-,TRBV6-5
TGTGCCAGTAGTATAGTCAGGGGGTCCGGGGAGCTGTTTTTT,CASSIVRGSGELFF,TRBJ2-2,few,TRBD1,TRBV19
TGTGCCAGTAGCGGACACACTGGGGCCAACGTCCTGACTTTC,CASSGHTGANVLTF,TRBJ2-6,-,-,TRBV19
TGTGCCAGCAGCCGGGACAGGGGATCCTACGAGCAGTACTTC,CASSRDRGSYEQYF,TRBJ2-7,few,TRBD1,TRBV13